The clone carrying this T cell receptor beta chain came up a few times. Its target is not known. The data belong to a study of cytomegalovirus exposure and HLA in healthy donors. Study outcomes and limitations: An analysis was carried out at a later point. It showed that HLA-associated TCR beta chains were more clonally expanded than equally common non-associated chains.

PCR was performed using 60 Vbeta and 13 Jbeta primers. Profiling relied on immunoSEQ multiplex PCR, and the TCRdb table lists in-frame clones only, not all of them. The sample yields 150,000 or so clones, approximately 80% seen once. Input material: PBMCs. The TCR sequence derives from a man under 40 in good health and CMV-seropositive.

CDR3 protein: CASTSSGFHEQYF. Written as DNA, the CDR3 is TGTGCCAGCACTTCATCCGGTTTTCACGAGCAGTACTTC. The chain couples TRBV25-1 to TRBJ2-7; D is ambiguous. V gave up 7 bases and J gave up 5 bases, with 15 bases separating them. The CDR3 consists of 13 residues. The germline CDR1 and CDR2 sequences are MGHDK and SYGVNS.